This T cell receptor beta chain was identified in a study of CD4 T cells in relation to SARS-CoV-2 and coronaviruses. Study findings and constraints: Crossreactivity was assessed only for spike protein, not other viral proteins.

Measured with immunoSEQ multiplex PCR; TCRdb has only the in-frame clones, and not every one. This table has roughly 21,000 clones, more than 75% appearing once. Comments on this clone: The antigen remains unidentified.

Before the COVID-19 pandemic, during about 2010-2019, CD4+ T cells were taken from unexposed donors. Isolation of CD4+ T cells took place after 10 days in culture. The V and J ends lost 2 bases and 0 bases respectively, with 11 bases between them. From germline, CDR1 is SGHTA and CDR2 FQGTGA. This CDR3 contains 16 residues. The TCR was taken from a human donor in good health. This chain connects TRBV7-3 to TRBJ2-1, with a weak D call TRBD2 (5 bases). Sequencing was performed on CD4+ T cells from PBMCs, cultured in vitro. The chain's CDR3 is CASSLFERSSYNEQFF. Written as DNA, the CDR3 is TGTGCCAGCAGCTTATTCGAGCGGTCCTCCTACAATGAGCAGTTCTTC.